The 30 T cell receptor beta chains below were found in one sample sequenced in a study of cytomegalovirus exposure and HLA in healthy donors. PCR was performed using 60 Vbeta and 13 Jbeta primers. The protocol was immunoSEQ multiplex PCR, while the TCRdb copy is restricted to in-frame clones and leaves out a portion. The sample lists roughly 100,000 clones; 71% were seen once. The sample comprised PBMCs. These receptors all stem from a female donor in good health and CMV-seronegative.

This clone appeared a few times. V and J are TRBV15 and TRBJ1-2; D is undetermined. Germline loops: CDR1 LNHNV, CDR2 YYDKDF (reference sequence). Trimming pared 3 bases from V and 4 bases from J, leaving 15 bases between. This CDR3 comprises 15 residues. CDR3 in DNA: TGTGCCACCAGCAGGGCGATCTCTACGGGCTATGGCTACACCTTC. Translating gives CATSRAISTGYGYTF.

The J gene is TRBJ2-7, the V gene TRBV5-4, with 8 nucleotides matching TRBD2. The J segment lost 5 bases and the V segment lost 3 bases, leaving 10 bases of the junction unmatched. This CDR3 has 15 amino acids. Germline V gene lookup returns CDR1 SGHNT and CDR2 YYREEE (reference sequence). CDR3 in DNA: TGTGCCAGCAGCTCACACCCAGCGGGAGCGGACGAGCAGTACTTC. Protein: CASSSHPAGADEQYF.

The chain joins TRBV9 to TRBJ2-1; a possible D gene is TRBD1 (5 bases). V lost 1 base to trimming and J lost 2 bases, with 10 bases between them. Germline CDR1 is SGDLS and CDR2 is YYNGEE. The CDR3 sequence is 15 residues long. The CDR3 nucleotides are TGTGCCAGCAGCGTACGACAGTGGGCCTACAATGAGCAGTTCTTC. This encodes CASSVRQWAYNEQFF. The whole variable domain, filled in from reference TRBV9 and TRBJ2-1, reads DSGVTQTPKHLITATGQRVTLRCSPRSGDLSVYWYQQSLDQGLQFLIQYYNGEERAKGNILERFSAQQFPDLHSELNLSSLELGDSALYFCASSVRQWAYNEQFFGPGTRLTVL.

The rearrangement joins TRBV10-2 to TRBJ1-5; D is undetermined. CDR1 and CDR2 from the germline V gene are WSHSY and SAAADI. This CDR3 has 14 amino acids. Trimming cost V 3 bases and J 1 base, with 7 bases left between them. The DNA of the CDR3 is TGCGCCAGCAGTGAACGGAGGAGCAATCAGCCCCAGCATTTT. Its protein is CASSERRSNQPQHF.

The chain carries TRBV7-3 and TRBJ2-2; TRBD2 matches at 14 bases. In germline, CDR1 is SGHTA, CDR2 FQGTGA. The ends lost 5 bases at V and 6 bases at J; junction bases unmatched: 2. The CDR3 has 15 amino acids. CDR3 bases: TGTGCCAGCAGCCCGGGACTAGCGGGAGCCGGGGAGCTGTTTTTT. This encodes CASSPGLAGAGELFF.

The V and J genes are TRBV4-2 and TRBJ2-5; 9 bases match TRBD2. Per germline, CDR1 LGHNA and CDR2 YNFKEQ. There are 16 residues in the CDR3. Unmatched junction bases numbered 4, after V lost 1 base and J lost 1 base. The CDR3 reads CASSQVNSGGQETQYF. CDR3 in DNA: TGTGCCAGCAGCCAAGTAAATAGCGGGGGCCAAGAGACCCAGTACTTC.

This sequence joins TRBV4-2 and TRBJ2-5, with D perhaps TRBD1 (5 bases). Deletions cut 1 base from V and 5 bases from J, with 11 bases between. Germline assignment: CDR1 LGHNA and CDR2 YNFKEQ. CDR3 length: 14 amino acids. The CDR3 spells CASSQGGQGETQYF. The CDR3 DNA reads as TGTGCCAGCAGCCAAGGGGGTCAGGGCGAGACCCAGTACTTC.

This sequence joins TRBV21-1 and TRBJ2-7; TRBD1, the table's D call, lacks a check against the DNA. TRBV21-1 is termed a pseudogene. CDR3 length: 12 residues. CDR3 in amino acids: CASTHQGYEQYF. In nucleotides, the CDR3 is TGTGCCAGCACCCATCAGGGCTACGAGCAGTACTTC.

This clone has just one count. The chain recombines TRBV4-1 with TRBJ2-5; D is perhaps TRBD2 (5 bases). The CDR3 covers 15 residues. Germline loops: CDR1 MGHRA, CDR2 YSYEKL. Trimming removed 0 bases from V and 2 bases from J, with 10 bases in between. The CDR3 sequence is CASSQDYGEQETQYF. The CDR3 DNA sequence: TGCGCCAGCAGCCAAGATTACGGGGAACAAGAGACCCAGTACTTC.

There are a few counts of this clone. The chain employs TRBV7-9 and TRBJ2-1; 7 bases fit TRBD2. V lost 1 base to trimming and J lost 5 bases; unmatched junction nucleotides: 5. Germline CDR1 reads SEHNR; CDR2 reads FQNEAQ (reference sequence). This CDR3 is 15 amino acids long. The CDR3 reads CASSLGREGNNEQFF. Written as DNA, the CDR3 is TGTGCCAGCAGCTTAGGCAGGGAGGGAAACAATGAGCAGTTCTTC. The full variable domain, completed using reference TRBV7-9 and TRBJ2-1, is DTGVSQNPRHKITKRGQNVTFRCDPISEHNRLYWYRQTLGQGPEFLTYFQNEAQLEKSRLLSDRFSAERPKGSFSTLEIQRTEQGDSAMYLCASSLGREGNNEQFFGPGTRLTVL.

The chain is built from TRBV13 and TRBJ1-6, with D maybe TRBD1 (5 bases). Trimming left V 8 bases short and J 11 bases short, with 22 bases between. Germline CDR1 PRHDT, CDR2 FYEKMQ (reference sequence). The CDR3 extends over 15 amino acids. CDR3 DNA: TGTGCCAGCGGGGCAGGAAGGCTACATACTGCACCCCTCCACTTT. This gives the protein CASGAGRLHTAPLHF. Full variable domain (missing parts from reference TRBV13 and TRBJ1-6): AAGVIQSPRHLIKEKRETATLKCYPIPRHDTVYWYQQGPGQDPQFLISFYEKMQSDKGSIPDRFSAQQFSDYHSELNMSSLELGDSALYFCASGAGRLHTAPLHFGNGTRLTVT.

This clone was seen a few times. This chain uses TRBV7-9 with TRBJ2-3; 7 positions agree with TRBD1. This CDR3 has 16 amino acids. Trimming removed 2 bases from V and 2 bases from J; junction bases left unmatched: 7. Germline V lookup: CDR1 SEHNR, CDR2 FQNEAQ (reference sequence). The CDR3 spells CASSLTAGTVTDTQYF. CDR3 bases: TGTGCCAGCAGCTTAACAGCAGGGACAGTCACAGATACGCAGTATTTT.

This clone was recorded once. Relative to the germline gene, one junction end is altered; a read error may explain this. The gene calls are TRBV4-2 and TRBJ1-2; perhaps TRBD1 as D (5 bases). The germline gives CDR1 LGHNA, CDR2 YNFKEQ. CDR3 size: 13 residues. CDR3 DNA: TGTGCCAGCAACCAAGGGGCAGCCTATGGCTACACCTTC. It specifies CASNQGAAYGYTF.

This chain links TRBV27 with TRBJ2-7, with TRBD2 matching over 10 bases. Germline V gives CDR1 MNHEY, CDR2 SMNVEV (reference sequence). This CDR3 has 17 amino acids. Trimming at V came to 1 base and at J to 3 bases, leaving 9 bases not matched to a gene. This chain's CDR3 is CASSLFPPSGRNYEQYF. The CDR3 DNA sequence: TGTGCCAGCAGTTTATTCCCACCTAGCGGGAGAAACTACGAGCAGTACTTC.

J is TRBJ2-7 and V is TRBV15, with TRBD1 matching 11 bases. Germline CDR1 is LNHNV and CDR2 is YYDKDF (reference sequence). Unmatched junction bases numbered 6, after V lost 3 bases and J lost 5 bases. This CDR3 is 15 amino acids long. The CDR3 spells CATSRHGTGGNEQYF. In DNA form, the CDR3 reads TGTGCCACCAGCAGGCACGGGACAGGGGGTAACGAGCAGTACTTC.

V usage is TRBV7-6 and J usage is TRBJ1-1; no clear D. The germline V gene has CDR1 SGHVS and CDR2 FNYEAQ. V was trimmed by 1 base and J by 8 bases, leaving 8 bases between them. The CDR3 consists of 12 residues. This CDR3 reads CASSLDVREAFF. The CDR3 bases are TGTGCCAGCAGCTTAGATGTGCGGGAAGCTTTCTTT.

This chain links TRBV7-8 with TRBJ1-3, with 7 bases matching TRBD1. J gave up 1 base and V 4 bases, and 4 bases lay outside the gene matches. The CDR3 loop spans 15 amino acids. The germline CDR1 and CDR2 sequences are SGHVS and FQNEAQ. The CDR3 spells CASSYTGDSGNTIYF. For the CDR3, the DNA is TGTGCCAGCAGCTATACAGGGGATTCTGGAAACACCATATATTTT.

The chain recombines TRBV6-5 with TRBJ2-7, with 10 positions matching TRBD2. Germline V gives CDR1 MNHEY, CDR2 SVGAGI. Trimming at V came to 4 bases and at J to 5 bases, leaving 11 bases not matched to a gene. This CDR3 has 16 amino acids. The CDR3 loop reads CASSSRAGGPTDEQYF. CDR3 DNA: TGTGCCAGCAGTTCAAGAGCGGGAGGGCCGACCGACGAGCAGTACTTC.

The chain has TRBV30 and TRBJ2-7; tentative D call: TRBD1 (5 bases). The V end was cut by 4 bases, the J end by 1 base, with 8 bases between. CDR1 GTSNPN and CDR2 SVGIG come from the germline V gene (reference sequence). CDR3 length: 12 residues. The CDR3 is CAWTQGSYEQYF. CDR3 in DNA: TGTGCCTGGACGCAGGGTTCCTACGAGCAGTACTTC.

The chain employs TRBV5-6 and TRBJ2-1, with 10 bases fitting TRBD2. The trim removed 2 bases at V and 8 bases at J, leaving 10 bases unmatched. The CDR3 runs 16 residues. Germline V gene sequence: CDR1 SGHDT, CDR2 YYEEEE. For the CDR3, the DNA is TGTGCCAGCAGCTTTCCCTGGGCTAGCGGGAGCGATGAGCAGTTCTTC. It codes for CASSFPWASGSDEQFF.

The genes are TRBV5-1 and TRBJ2-1; 11 nucleotides match TRBD2. The V gene end was trimmed by 0 bases and the J gene end by 3 bases; junction bases not matched to a gene: 2. The CDR3 totals 16 residues. From germline, CDR1 is SGHRS and CDR2 YFSETQ. The CDR3 DNA is TGCGCCAGCAGCTTGGGACTAGCGGGATACTACAATGAGCAGTTCTTC. Amino acids: CASSLGLAGYYNEQFF.

This chain uses TRBV10-3 with TRBJ1-5; D is perhaps TRBD1 (5 bases). Per the germline V gene, CDR1 is ENHRY and CDR2 is SYGVKD. The CDR3 contains 14 residues. V lost 6 bases to trimming and J lost 1 base, with 10 bases between them. This CDR3 reads CAISQGGSNQPQHF. CDR3 sequence (DNA): TGTGCCATCAGCCAGGGAGGAAGCAATCAGCCCCAGCATTTT.

This clone was picked up a small number of times. This chain uses TRBV19 with TRBJ2-3, with a tentative D call TRBD2 (5 bases). Germline V lookup: CDR1 LNHDA, CDR2 SQIVND (reference sequence). CDR3 length: 13 amino acids. Trimming removed 3 bases at V and 6 bases at J, with 10 bases between. CDR3 DNA sequence: TGTGCCAGTAGTATTACCGGACTTGATACGCAGTATTTT. Translation: CASSITGLDTQYF.

This clone was recorded many times. The chain employs TRBV5-5 and TRBJ1-5; possible D gene TRBD1, 6 bases. V was cut by 2 bases and J by 5 bases, with 17 bases left in between. Per the germline V gene, CDR1 is SGHKS and CDR2 is YYEKEE (reference sequence). The CDR3 is 16 residues long. DNA of the CDR3: TGTGCCAGCAGCTTTGGCCCTAAGGGGGTTGATCAGCCCCAGCATTTT. This translates into CASSFGPKGVDQPQHF.

V and J are TRBV5-8 and TRBJ2-3; D may be TRBD1 (6 bases). The V end was cut by 6 bases, the J end by 0 bases, with 14 bases between. This CDR3 region has 15 residues. Looked up from germline, CDR1 is SGHTS and CDR2 is YDEGEE. This CDR3 reads CASTTGHSSTDTQYF. CDR3 in DNA: TGTGCCAGCACCACGGGACATTCTAGCACAGATACGCAGTATTTT. Full variable domain (remainder filled in from reference TRBV5-8 and TRBJ2-3): EAGVTQSPTHLIKTRGQQATLRCSPISGHTSVYWYQQALGLGLQFLLWYDEGEERNRGNFPPRFSGRQFPNYSSELNVNALELEDSALYLCASTTGHSSTDTQYFGPGTRLTVL.

V is TRBV13 and J is TRBJ1-1; 7 positions match TRBD1. This CDR3 is 15 amino acids long. The J segment lost 3 bases and the V segment lost 0 bases, leaving 4 bases of the junction unmatched. The V gene's germline CDR1 is PRHDT and CDR2 FYEKMQ (reference sequence). The CDR3 coding sequence is TGTGCCAGCAGCTTAGGCTCCCAGGGGGACACTGAAGCTTTCTTT. Amino acid sequence: CASSLGSQGDTEAFF. Full variable domain (missing parts from reference TRBV13 and TRBJ1-1): AAGVIQSPRHLIKEKRETATLKCYPIPRHDTVYWYQQGPGQDPQFLISFYEKMQSDKGSIPDRFSAQQFSDYHSELNMSSLELGDSALYFCASSLGSQGDTEAFFGQGTRLTVV.

This clone appeared once. The chain uses TRBV5-1 and TRBJ2-7; D is possibly TRBD1 (6 bases). V gave up 3 bases and J gave up 3 bases, with 13 bases separating them. The CDR3 spans 14 residues. Germline V gives CDR1 SGHRS, CDR2 YFSETQ. The CDR3 sequence: CASSWQGSSYEQYF. CDR3 nucleotide sequence: TGCGCCAGCAGCTGGCAGGGGAGCAGCTACGAGCAGTACTTC.

This clone was found once. V usage is TRBV28 and J usage is TRBJ2-7, with 9 bases that match TRBD2. The CDR3 spans 14 residues. With V trimmed by 4 bases and J by 0 bases, 1 base remained unmatched. Germline lookup yields CDR1 MDHEN and CDR2 SYDVKM. The CDR3 protein is CASSYSGSSYEQYF. CDR3 DNA sequence: TGTGCCAGCAGTTATAGCGGGAGCTCCTACGAGCAGTACTTC.

The chain is built from TRBV7-2 and TRBJ1-2; 9 nucleotides align to TRBD1. Germline CDR1 is SGHTA and CDR2 is FQGNSA. This CDR3 is built from 15 residues. J was trimmed by 2 bases and V by 5 bases; bases with no gene match: 6. The CDR3 protein is CASSKRTGENYGYTF. The CDR3 DNA reads TGTGCCAGCAGCAAGAGGACAGGGGAGAACTATGGCTACACCTTC.

This clone has a handful of counts. The genes are TRBV6-6 and TRBJ1-1, with 7 bases aligning to TRBD1. This CDR3 is built from 14 residues. Germline assignment: CDR1 MNHNY and CDR2 SVGAGI (reference sequence). With V trimmed by 8 bases and J by 4 bases, 10 bases remained unmatched. In nucleotides, the CDR3 is TGTGCCAGCGGGGGACAGCCGGGTGGCACTGAAGCTTTCTTT. It translates to CASGGQPGGTEAFF.